One sample yielded the 16 T cell receptor beta chains listed below, sequenced in a study of blood T cell repertoires in COVID-19. Some clones are missing from TCRdb's copy, which holds only in-frame ones; the method was immunoSEQ multiplex PCR. The sample has roughly 260,000 clones, about 80% seen once. The sequenced material came from peripheral blood. Receptors were obtained from a woman aged 80 or over with active or convalescent COVID-19.

This clone was found once. Other DNA sequences of this sample code for an identical CDR3. This chain uses TRBV18 with TRBJ2-7, with TRBD1 matching 7 bases. The CDR3 is 13 residues long. Looked up from germline, CDR1 is KGHSH and CDR2 is LQKENI. V was clipped by 3 bases and J by 4 bases; unmatched bases: 3. The CDR3 region has the DNA TGTGCCAGCTCACCGGGACAGATTTACGAGCAGTACTTC. This sequence encodes CASSPGQIYEQYF.

This chain uses TRBV7-9 with TRBJ2-5; 7 bases align to TRBD2. The junction had 3 bases not matched to a gene; V was cut back by 5 bases and J by 9 bases. The CDR3 totals 11 residues. Germline V lookup: CDR1 SEHNR, CDR2 FQNEAQ (reference sequence). The CDR3, as DNA: TGTGCCAGCAGCCCAAGCGGGGCCCAGTACTTC. It codes for CASSPSGAQYF.

The chain combines TRBV9 with TRBJ2-5; 10 bases are a match to TRBD1. Unmatched junction bases numbered 9, after V lost 2 bases and J lost 5 bases. This CDR3 is built from 16 residues. Germline V lookup: CDR1 SGDLS, CDR2 YYNGEE. Written as DNA, the CDR3 is TGTGCCAGCAGCGTCATAGGGGACAGGGGAGGCGAGACCCAGTACTTC. Its translation is CASSVIGDRGGETQYF. Full variable domain (outside the CDR3, taken from reference TRBV9 and TRBJ2-5): DSGVTQTPKHLITATGQRVTLRCSPRSGDLSVYWYQQSLDQGLQFLIQYYNGEERAKGNILERFSAQQFPDLHSELNLSSLELGDSALYFCASSVIGDRGGETQYFGPGTRLLVL.

In this sample, this clone turned up a few times. The chain joins TRBV7-9 to TRBJ1-6, with a weak D call TRBD1 (5 bases). CDR1 and CDR2 from the germline V gene are SEHNR and FQNEAQ (reference sequence). Trimming left V 5 bases short and J 5 bases short, with 16 bases between. The CDR3 is 16 amino acids. As DNA, the CDR3 is TGTGCCAGCAGCCCTAACCCCGGACACAATAATTCACCCCTCCACTTT. Amino acid sequence: CASSPNPGHNNSPLHF.

V gene TRBV19 combines with J gene TRBJ1-5; no firm D call. This CDR3 comprises 14 residues. V lost 6 bases and J lost 2, with 11 bases in between. Germline CDR1 and CDR2: LNHDA and SQIVND (reference sequence). The CDR3 DNA reads TGTGCCAGTAGGGCAGGTGATGGCAATCAGCCCCAGCATTTT. Amino acids: CASRAGDGNQPQHF.

The V call is TRBV12-3 or TRBV12-4, the J call TRBJ2-1; D remains unclear. The CDR3 consists of 12 residues. V was clipped by 5 bases and J by 5 bases, with 7 bases between them. CDR3 region: CASSAVDNEQFF. DNA for the CDR3: TGTGCCAGCAGTGCCGTAGACAATGAGCAGTTCTTC.

The V gene is TRBV4-1, the J gene TRBJ2-3; possible D gene TRBD2, 6 bases. This CDR3 comprises 19 residues. Between the trimmed V and J ends, which lost 1 base and 6 bases, there was a span of 26 bases. From germline, CDR1 is MGHRA and CDR2 YSYEKL. The DNA for the CDR3 is TGCGCCAGCAGCCAAGTCCCTCCCGGACTAACCGTCGCTCGGGATACGCAGTATTTT. Its protein is CASSQVPPGLTVARDTQYF.

The CDR3 reads CASSSTGTGNTIYF. CDR3 DNA sequence: TGTGCCAGCAGTTCTACAGGTACTGGAAACACCATATATTTT. The genes are TRBV2 and TRBJ1-3, with a possible D match to TRBD1 (5 bases). V was pared by 5 bases and J by 2 bases, with 10 bases between. The CDR3 consists of 14 residues. Germline lookup yields CDR1 SNHLY and CDR2 FYNNEI.

The gene calls are TRBV7-8 and TRBJ2-3; TRBD1 might be the D (6 bases). V was cut by 5 bases and J by 3 bases, with 9 bases left in between. This CDR3 has 13 amino acids. CDR1 is SGHVS and CDR2 is FQNEAQ in the germline V gene. Here the CDR3 reads CASSPDRTDTQYF. Here the CDR3 DNA reads TGTGCCAGCAGCCCGGACAGAACAGATACGCAGTATTTT.

The chain uses TRBV7-9 and TRBJ2-5; D remains unclear. V was pared by 4 bases and J by 5 bases, with 8 bases between. CDR3 length equals 12 residues. Germline CDR1 is SEHNR and CDR2 is FQNEAQ (reference sequence). The CDR3 protein is CASSSGLETQYF. The CDR3 nucleotides are TGTGCCAGCAGCTCTGGCCTGGAGACCCAGTACTTC.

There are a few counts of this clone. The CDR3 sequence: CASSLFGTFRMNTEAFF. Written as DNA, the CDR3 is TGTGCCAGCAGTTTATTCGGGACATTTCGAATGAACACTGAAGCTTTCTTT. This chain joins TRBV28 and TRBJ1-1; TRBD1 might be the D (6 bases). The CDR3 length is 17 residues. Trimming cost V 1 base and J 0 bases, with 15 bases left between them. The germline V gene encodes CDR1 MDHEN and CDR2 SYDVKM.

V usage is TRBV5-5 and J usage is TRBJ2-7; 11 nucleotides align to TRBD1. Trimming removed 3 bases from V and 3 bases from J; junction bases left unmatched: 8. This CDR3 contains 16 residues. Germline CDR1 and CDR2: SGHKS and YYEKEE (reference sequence). Here the CDR3 reads CASSYQTGTGGYEQYF. The CDR3 region has the DNA TGTGCCAGCAGCTACCAAACCGGGACAGGGGGCTACGAGCAGTACTTC.

This clone was seen a handful of times. The J gene is TRBJ2-7, the V gene TRBV2; D call uncertain. The CDR3 consists of 15 residues. Deletions cut 8 bases from V and 2 bases from J, with 19 bases between. Germline V gene lookup returns CDR1 SNHLY and CDR2 FYNNEI. The chain's CDR3 is CASRLQAQSTYEQYF. CDR3 nucleotides: TGTGCCAGCCGTCTTCAGGCACAGAGTACCTACGAGCAGTACTTC.

V usage is TRBV4-2 and J usage is TRBJ1-5, with D hard to call. The CDR3 is made up of 16 amino acids. Between the trimmed V and J ends, which lost 0 bases and 2 bases, there was a span of 11 bases. Germline V CDR1 and CDR2: LGHNA, YNFKEQ. CDR3 loop: CASSQDAGQGNQPQHF. The CDR3 coding sequence is TGTGCCAGCAGCCAAGATGCGGGTCAGGGCAATCAGCCCCAGCATTTT.

The rearrangement joins TRBV3-1 (or the pseudogene TRBV3-2) to TRBJ2-7, with a tentative D call TRBD2 (5 bases). Germline V gives CDR1 LGHDT, CDR2 YNNKEL (reference sequence). The CDR3 totals 14 residues. V gave up 4 bases and J gave up 5 bases, with 15 bases separating them. The CDR3 nucleotides are TGTGCCAGCAGCCGAGGACTGCCAAGGGACGAGCAGTACTTC. Translating it yields CASSRGLPRDEQYF.

The chain is built from TRBV19 and TRBJ2-2; D may be TRBD2 (7 bases). The CDR3 covers 17 residues. CDR1 is LNHDA, CDR2 SQIVND, per germline (reference sequence). V lost 2 bases, J lost 1 base, and 14 bases lay in between. CDR3 protein: CASSIFGGPGNTGELFF. CDR3 coding DNA: TGTGCCAGTAGTATATTCGGGGGGCCAGGGAACACCGGGGAGCTGTTTTTT.